The entry below gives a single T cell receptor (beta chain) sequence along with its context. Its antigen is unknown. Base qualities are not recorded, but no much larger clone differs from it by a single base. Collaborating institutions collected whole blood in K2EDTA tubes following their own protocols. For TCRbeta analysis, collaborators shipped samples in one of three forms: frozen whole blood, isolated PBMCs, or DNA extracted from either of those sample types. This entry is derived from a study of blood T cell repertoires in COVID-19 (TCRdb year 2020). General notes on the study: Samples from collaborators originated in the United States, Italy and Spain and spanned both the acute and convalescent phases of COVID-19. The material from the prospective study consisted of cDNA or gDNA derived from T cells, B-cell-depleted T cells, or PBMCs. Subjects who had been exposed to COVID-19, were actively infected with it, or had recovered from it provided the deeply sampled blood TCRbeta repertoires that made up the dataset. The repertoires were made available in a free public database intended to serve as a resource for research on the immune response to SARS-CoV-2. Samples were obtained from the ongoing ImmuneRACE study (first 160 participants) and from 1,254 subjects provided by 6 global collaborators. A de-identified subject ID, COVID-19 status, age in years and sex were almost always included in the sample metadata. Where available, HLA class I and class II types were taken from metadata supplied by the sample provider and were not determined by assay-based typing.

Study-wide findings and limitations: How much clinical and demographic metadata was included differed by source and by participant, and the metadata was provided uncurated.

The immunoSEQ Assay, a bias-controlled multiplex PCR, was used to amplify TCRbeta CDR3 regions from genomic DNA. Concerning the study's data processing: The number of nucleated cells in each sample was estimated by amplification of reference gene primers within the assay. To quantify the absolute abundance of each unique TCRbeta CDR3 rearrangement, sequence reads were collapsed and filtered. For each sample, productive Simpson clonality was calculated as the square root of Simpson's diversity index across productive rearrangements. What TCRdb holds here is the immuneACCESS table cut down to in-frame rearrangements. Part of the clones is not present; checked against another copy, under half of the missing clones reflect an unresolved V gene, and the others are unexplained. V and J calls and clone size are as listed in that table; D and trimming were resolved from the DNA. The sample table records over 200,000 clones; approximately 91% of these occur just once. The ten largest clones represent around 2.8% of the sample.

The V and J ends are trimmed by 5 bases and 7 bases, leaving 18 bases between them. Per the germline V gene (reference sequence), GTSNPN is the CDR1 and SVGIG is the CDR2. Spanning cysteine to phenylalanine, the CDR3 consists of 14 amino acids. The DNA shown is the 42-base CDR3, in frame from base 1. This receptor was identified in a woman aged 55-69 years with acute or convalescent COVID-19. Material for sequencing was peripheral blood. Rearrangement joined TRBV30 to TRBJ2-1; the D segment could be TRBD1, given 5 matching bases. The CDR3 amino acid sequence is: CAWGLGHASNEQFF. Here is the DNA: TGTGCCTGGGGGCTAGGACATGCCAGTAATGAGCAGTTCTTC. With the portions outside the CDR3 filled from the reference TRBV30 and TRBJ2-1 genes, the complete variable region becomes SQTIHQWPATLVQPVGSPLSLECTVEGTSNPNLYWYRQAAGRGLQLLFYSVGIGQISSEVPQNLSASRPQDRQFILSSKKLLLSDSGFYLCAWGLGHASNEQFFGPGTRLTVL.